This T cell receptor (beta chain) is drawn from a study of OX40 agonist ivuxolimab in advanced cancers. Turning to the study itself: Of the participants, approximately 44% had some prior anti-PD-1, anti-PD-L1 or anti-CTLA-4 therapy, which was allowed.

CDR3 length equals 15 residues. With 3 bases clipped from V and 4 bases from J, the junction kept 6 bases outside the gene matches. Germline assignment: CDR1 SGHVS and CDR2 FQNEAQ. TCRdb keeps only in-frame clones here, not all; method: immunoSEQ multiplex PCR. The table has more than 95,000 clones, 85% to 95% seen once. Drawing of blood for sampling happened at baseline, at cycle 4 day 1, and at cycle 7 day 1. The sequences come from CD4+ or CD8+ T cells sorted from blood, collected in a trial of the OX40 agonist ivuxolimab. The TCR sequence derives from an adult with an advanced solid tumor such as melanoma, head and neck, liver or kidney cancer. This chain links TRBV7-8 with TRBJ1-2, with TRBD1 identical over 9 bases. In DNA form, the CDR3 reads TGTGCCAGCAGCTTTAGGGGACAGGGACCCTATGGCTACACCTTC. Its protein is CASSFRGQGPYGYTF.